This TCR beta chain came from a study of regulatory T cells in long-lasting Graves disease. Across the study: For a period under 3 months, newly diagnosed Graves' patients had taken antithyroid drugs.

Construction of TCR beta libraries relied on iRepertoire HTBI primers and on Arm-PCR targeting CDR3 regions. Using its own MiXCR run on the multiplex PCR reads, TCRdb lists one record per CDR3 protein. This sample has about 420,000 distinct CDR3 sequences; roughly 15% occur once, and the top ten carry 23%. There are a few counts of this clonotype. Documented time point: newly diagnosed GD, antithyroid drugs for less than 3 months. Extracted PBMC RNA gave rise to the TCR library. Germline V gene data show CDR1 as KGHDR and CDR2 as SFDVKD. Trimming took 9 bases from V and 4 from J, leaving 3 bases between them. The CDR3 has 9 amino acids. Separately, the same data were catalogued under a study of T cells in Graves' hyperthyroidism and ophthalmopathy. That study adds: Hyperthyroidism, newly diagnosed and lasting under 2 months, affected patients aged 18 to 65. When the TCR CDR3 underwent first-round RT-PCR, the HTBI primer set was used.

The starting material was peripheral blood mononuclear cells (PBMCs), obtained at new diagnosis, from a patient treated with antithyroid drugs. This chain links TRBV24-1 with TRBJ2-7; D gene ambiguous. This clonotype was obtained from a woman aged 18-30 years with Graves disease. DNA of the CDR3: TGTGCCACCGATTACGAGCAGTACTTC. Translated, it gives CATDYEQYF.